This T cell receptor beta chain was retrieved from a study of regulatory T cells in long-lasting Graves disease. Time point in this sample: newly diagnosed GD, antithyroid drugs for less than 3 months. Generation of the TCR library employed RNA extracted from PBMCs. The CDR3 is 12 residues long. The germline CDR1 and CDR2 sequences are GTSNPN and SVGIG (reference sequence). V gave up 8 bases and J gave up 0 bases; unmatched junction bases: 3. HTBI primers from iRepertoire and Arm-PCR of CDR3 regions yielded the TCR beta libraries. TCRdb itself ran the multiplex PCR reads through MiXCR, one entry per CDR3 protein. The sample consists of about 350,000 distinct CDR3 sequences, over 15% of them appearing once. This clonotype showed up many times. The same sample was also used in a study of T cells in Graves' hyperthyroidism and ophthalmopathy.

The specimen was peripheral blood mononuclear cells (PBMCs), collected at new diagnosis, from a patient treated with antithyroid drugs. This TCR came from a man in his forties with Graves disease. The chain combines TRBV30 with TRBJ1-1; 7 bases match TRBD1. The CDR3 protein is CAKDRMNTEAFF. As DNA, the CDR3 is TGTGCCAAGGACAGGATGAACACTGAAGCTTTCTTT.